This T cell receptor beta chain appears in the sequencing data of a study of early T cells in non-severe SARS-CoV-2 infection. Study background: Chains were unpaired, as sequencing was done on bulk RNA from unsorted whole blood.

In its sample, this clonotype was seen many times. What it recognizes is unknown. Study-wide results and caveats: Using VDJdb, the matching emphasized anti-spike CD8 responses while missing private and CD4 specificities.

This CDR3 spans 16 amino acids. V was shortened by 6 bases and J by 3 bases, with 20 bases between the two germline ends. Germline CDR1 MDHEN, CDR2 SYDVKM. Individually, cDNA molecules had unique molecular identifiers attached to them. TCRdb recomputed calls from the 5' RACE reads with MiXCR, one row per CDR3 protein. Found here are nearly 110,000 distinct CDR3 sequences, 11% of them singletons; the top ten hold approximately 8.1%. This TCR came from an adult who was a healthcare worker with PCR-confirmed SARS-CoV-2 infection or an uninfected control (not recorded which). V usage is TRBV28 and J usage is TRBJ1-2, with D maybe TRBD1 (5 bases). The sample was whole blood. CDR3 DNA: TGTGCCAGCAGCCCACAGGTCCAGGCAAGGGACTATGGCTACACCTTC. This translates into CASSPQVQARDYGYTF.